These 9 T cell receptor beta chains came from one sample sequenced in a study of cytomegalovirus exposure and HLA in healthy donors (dated by TCRdb to 2015 to 2018). The method behind the library was the immunoSEQ multiplex PCR assay. For the multiplex PCR, a mixture combining 60 forward primers for TCR Vbeta segments and 13 reverse primers for TCR Jbeta segments was used. Held by TCRdb, this immuneACCESS table contains in-frame sequences only and omits some clones. Under half of the omission traces to an unresolved V gene where checked; the cause of the rest is unknown. This sample's table has entries for more than 110,000 clones. The top ten constitute less than 3% of the sample. Sequenced sample: PBMCs. These receptors were taken from a man aged 40-49 years in good health and CMV-seronegative.

The chain joins TRBV29-1 to TRBJ2-3; TRBD2 matches 8 bases. J gave up 2 bases and V 6 bases, and 7 bases lay outside the gene matches. CDR3 length: 14 amino acids. Germline assignment: CDR1 SQVTM and CDR2 ANQGSEA. The CDR3 loop reads CSVSGGDTTDTQYF. The CDR3, as DNA: TGCAGCGTATCCGGGGGGGATACCACAGATACGCAGTATTTT.

This chain joins TRBV20-1 and TRBJ1-2; D remains ambiguous. Germline V gene sequence: CDR1 DFQATT, CDR2 SNEGSKA (reference sequence). This CDR3 comprises 11 residues. Trimming cost V 5 bases and J 4 bases, with 8 bases left between them. The CDR3 loop reads CSAPSGYGYTF. CDR3 DNA sequence: TGCAGTGCTCCCTCCGGCTATGGCTACACCTTC.

The chain recombines TRBV11-1 with TRBJ2-5, with D possibly matching TRBD2 (6 bases). This CDR3 has 13 residues. Germline assignment: CDR1 SGHAT and CDR2 FQDESV (reference sequence). The ends were cut back, 4 bases at V and 5 bases at J, with 11 bases in the middle. The CDR3 loop is CASSYDRGETQYF. CDR3 in DNA: TGTGCCAGCAGCTATGACCGGGGGGAGACCCAGTACTTC.

CDR3 loop: CASSLDRFSPLHF. The CDR3, as DNA: TGTGCCAGCAGCTTAGATCGGTTTTCACCCCTCCACTTT. This chain joins TRBV11-3 and TRBJ1-6; D call uncertain. Germline V CDR1 and CDR2: SGHNT, YENEEA. CDR3 length: 13 residues. V lost 0 bases and J lost 9, with 6 bases in between.

The gene calls are TRBV6-6 and TRBJ1-1; 7 bases line up with TRBD1. CDR1 MNHNY and CDR2 SVGAGI come from the germline V gene (reference sequence). Trimming cost V 4 bases and J 7 bases; bases outside gene matches: 9. The CDR3 contains 14 residues. The CDR3 loop is CASSFIGTVGEAFF. CDR3 sequence (DNA): TGTGCCAGCAGTTTTATAGGGACAGTCGGTGAAGCTTTCTTT.

The V gene is TRBV7-2, the J gene TRBJ1-1; 9 bases fit TRBD1. CDR1 SGHTA and CDR2 FQGNSA come from the germline V gene. This CDR3 comprises 16 residues. J lost 4 bases, V lost 1 base, and 7 bases had no gene match. CDR3 in amino acids: CASSLVDRGWSTEAFF. CDR3 DNA sequence: TGTGCCAGCAGCTTAGTGGACAGGGGATGGAGCACTGAAGCTTTCTTT.

J is TRBJ1-1 and V is TRBV7-6; 7 nucleotides agree with TRBD1. V lost 4 bases, J lost 1 base, and 12 bases stayed unmatched. CDR1 and CDR2 (germline): SGHVS, FNYEAQ. This CDR3 spans 17 amino acids. The CDR3: CASSSYTLNRGNTEAFF. The CDR3 DNA reads as TGTGCCAGCAGCTCTTATACCTTAAACAGGGGGAACACTGAAGCTTTCTTT.

The chain recombines TRBV27 with TRBJ2-7, with 8 bases lining up with TRBD1. There are 14 residues in the CDR3. Germline CDR1 MNHEY, CDR2 SMNVEV (reference sequence). After removal of 5 bases from V and 2 bases from J, the junction contained 5 bases not matched to a gene. CDR3 sequence (DNA): TGTGCCAGCAGTCCGCCGGGACAGGCCTACGAGCAGTACTTC. Amino acid sequence: CASSPPGQAYEQYF.

V is TRBV6-1 and J is TRBJ2-5, with 7 bases that match TRBD1. The last part of the DNA fits TRBJ2-7 better; the J call may be wrong. This CDR3 region has 14 residues. Germline V gives CDR1 MNHNS, CDR2 SASEGT. The CDR3 coding sequence is TGTGCCAGCAGTGCCGGGACAGTTACCTACGAGCAGTACTTC. Translated: CASSAGTVTYEQYF.